These 2 T cell receptor beta chains came from one sample sequenced in a study of cytomegalovirus exposure and HLA in healthy donors. PCR was performed using 60 Vbeta and 13 Jbeta primers. TCRdb's table, derived via immunoSEQ multiplex PCR, lists solely in-frame clones and lacks some. Among about 180,000 clones listed, approximately 79% were seen once. The source material was PBMCs. The receptors derive from a man aged 40-55 years in good health and CMV-seropositive.

The chain links TRBV27 to TRBJ2-1; tentatively, D is TRBD1 (6 bases). This CDR3 has 15 residues. Trimming took off 4 bases at V and 5 bases at J, with 15 bases between the two ends. Germline V gene data show CDR1 as MNHEY and CDR2 as SMNVEV (reference sequence). The CDR3 nucleotides read TGTGCCAGCAGTTACTCCGGGACATACGACAATGAGCAGTTCTTC. Encoded protein: CASSYSGTYDNEQFF.

The gene calls are TRBV10-3 and TRBJ2-1, with TRBD2 identical over 8 bases. This CDR3 has 12 amino acids. Unmatched junction bases numbered 4, after V lost 7 bases and J lost 8 bases. Germline loops: CDR1 ENHRY, CDR2 SYGVKD. In DNA, the CDR3 is TGTGCCATCACCGGGGGGGCCGATGAGCAGTTCTTC. Residues: CAITGGADEQFF.